This T cell receptor beta chain was identified during a study of blood T cell repertoires in COVID-19. On the study more broadly: COVID-19 samples, acute and convalescent, were from the United States, Italy and Spain. The cDNA or gDNA used as material had been derived from T cells, B-cell-depleted T cells, or PBMCs.

In the original processing: Amplifying reference gene primers gave estimates of nucleated cell counts. Profiling relied on immunoSEQ multiplex PCR, and the TCRdb table lists in-frame clones only, not all of them. V and J calls and clone size follow that table, whereas D and trimming were derived from the DNA. The profile shows a few hundred thousand clones, less than 90% of them singletons. CDR1 SGHRS and CDR2 YFSETQ come from the germline V gene. The V and J ends lost 2 bases and 1 base, in that order; junction bases with no gene match: 5. The CDR3 covers 15 residues. This TCR was recovered from a woman of 80 years or more with active or convalescent COVID-19. The sample was peripheral blood. This chain joins TRBV5-1 and TRBJ2-7; 8 bases line up with TRBD1. CDR3 sequence: CASSFPGGESYEQYF. In DNA form, the CDR3 reads TGCGCCAGCAGCTTCCCAGGGGGCGAGTCCTACGAGCAGTACTTC.